This is a list of T cell receptor beta chains from one sample in a study of T cell responses to AZD1222 COVID-19 vaccine. Only in-frame clones appear in the TCRdb table, and some are missing; sequencing was by immunoSEQ multiplex PCR. The table shows around 150,000 clones, with more than 85% occurring only once. The source was peripheral blood, collected on day 0 of AZD1222 vaccination. These receptors came from an adult in good health. The CDR3 runs from the conserved cysteine through the conserved F or W. A D gene is named only where the DNA matches it firmly. The listing skips clone size in some rows; elsewhere it reads once, few, many or a size class.

>TRBV21-1|TRBJ2-7|NA|NA
TGTGCCAGCAGCAAAGCACGGGACAGGGGGTCCTACGAGCAGTACTTC
CASSKARDRGSYEQYF
>TRBV27|TRBJ2-7|once|NA
TGTGCCAGCAGTTTAGGGTCAGGGGATATCTACGAGCAGTACTTC
CASSLGSGDIYEQYF
>TRBV15|TRBJ2-7|NA|NA
TGTGCCACCAGCAGAGGGGCCCCCGGGACGTCCTACGAGCAGTACTTC
CATSRGAPGTSYEQYF
>TRBV4-1|TRBJ1-2|NA|NA
TGCGCCAGCAGCTCACAGGGAGATGGCTACACCTTC
CASSSQGDGYTF
>TRBV2|TRBJ1-1|NA|NA
TGTGCCAGCAGACAAGGGGGGGGTCGTGAAGCTTTCTTT
CASRQGGGREAFF
>TRBV3-1/TRBV3-2|TRBJ1-3|NA|NA
TGTGCCAGCAGCCAATCGTCAGTGGGGATCGGAAACACCATATATTTT
CASSQSSVGIGNTIYF
>TRBV12-5|TRBJ1-2|NA|TRBD1
TGTGCTAGTGGTTTGGGGGGACAGGGCGACTATGGCTACACCTTC
CASGLGGQGDYGYTF
>TRBV7-2|TRBJ1-3|once|NA
TGTGCCAGCAGCTCTCAGACAGTATCTGGAAACACCATATATTTT
CASSSQTVSGNTIYF
>TRBV6-4|TRBJ2-1|NA|TRBD2
TGTGCCAGCAGCCCGGGACTAGCGGGAGTCAGTGAGCAGTTCTTC
CASSPGLAGVSEQFF
>TRBV7-3|TRBJ1-1|NA|NA
TGTGCCTCACACTCTGCCCCTCGGGACTCCACTGAAGCTTTCTTT
CASHSAPRDSTEAFF
>TRBV28|TRBJ2-3|NA|TRBD2
TGTGCCAGCAGTTTTGGACTAGCGAGGGCAGATACGCAGTATTTT
CASSFGLARADTQYF
>TRBV7-3|TRBJ2-1|NA|NA
TGTGCCAGCAGCTTAGGAGCGGATGAGCAGTTCTTC
CASSLGADEQFF
>TRBV7-2|TRBJ1-3|NA|NA
TGTGCCAGCAGCTTAGCCAGAGGTTCCTCTGGAAACACCATATATTTT
CASSLARGSSGNTIYF
>TRBV7-3|TRBJ2-1|NA|NA
TGTGCCAGCAGCTTCGGTGGTCTAGTAACCTACAATGAGCAGTTCTTC
CASSFGGLVTYNEQFF